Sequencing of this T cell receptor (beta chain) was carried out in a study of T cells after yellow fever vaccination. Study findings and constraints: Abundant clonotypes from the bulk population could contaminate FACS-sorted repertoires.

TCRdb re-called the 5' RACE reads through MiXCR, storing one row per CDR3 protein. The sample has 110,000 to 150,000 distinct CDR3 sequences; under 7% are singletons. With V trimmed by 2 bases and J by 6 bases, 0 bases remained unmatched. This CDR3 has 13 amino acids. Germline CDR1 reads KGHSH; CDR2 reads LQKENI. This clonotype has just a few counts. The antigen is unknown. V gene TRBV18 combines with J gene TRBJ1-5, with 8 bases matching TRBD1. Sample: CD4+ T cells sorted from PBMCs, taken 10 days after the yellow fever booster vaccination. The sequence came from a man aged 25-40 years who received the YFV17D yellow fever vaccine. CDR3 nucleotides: TGTGCCAGCTCACCAGGACAGGGTCAGCCCCAGCATTTT. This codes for CASSPGQGQPQHF. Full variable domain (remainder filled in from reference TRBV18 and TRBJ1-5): NAGVMQNPRHLVRRRGQEARLRCSPMKGHSHVYWYRQLPEEGLKFMVYLQKENIIDESGMPKERFSAEFPKEGPSILRIQQVVRGDSAAYFCASSPGQGQPQHFGDGTRLSIL.